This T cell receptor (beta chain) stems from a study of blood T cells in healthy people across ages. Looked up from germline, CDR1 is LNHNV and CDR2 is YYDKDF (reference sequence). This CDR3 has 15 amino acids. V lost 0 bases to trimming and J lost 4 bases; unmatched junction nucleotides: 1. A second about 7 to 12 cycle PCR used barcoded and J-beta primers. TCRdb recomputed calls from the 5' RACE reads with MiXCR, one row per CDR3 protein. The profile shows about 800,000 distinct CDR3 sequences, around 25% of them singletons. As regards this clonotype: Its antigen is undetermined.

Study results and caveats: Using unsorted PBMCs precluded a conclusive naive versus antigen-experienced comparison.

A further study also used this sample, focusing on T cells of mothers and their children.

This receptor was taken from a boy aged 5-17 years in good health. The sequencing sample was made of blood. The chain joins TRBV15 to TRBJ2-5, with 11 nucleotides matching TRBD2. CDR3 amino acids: CATSRDSGGGETQYF. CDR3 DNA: TGTGCCACCAGCAGAGATAGCGGGGGGGGAGAGACCCAGTACTTC.